This TCR beta chain emerged from a study of blood T cell repertoires in COVID-19. The CDR3 has 17 residues. Germline V CDR1 and CDR2: LGHNA, YNFKEQ. Profiled with immunoSEQ multiplex PCR; TCRdb holds only in-frame clones, not every one. There are approximately 46,000 clones in the sample; more than 80% occur only once, and 6.5% lies in the top ten. The specimen was peripheral blood. The TCR sequence derives from a man aged 55 to 70 with acute or convalescent COVID-19. The V gene is TRBV4-2, the J gene TRBJ1-3; 11 bases map to TRBD2. Judging by the DNA end, TRBJ2-2 fits better; the J call may be wrong. The DNA of the CDR3 is TGTGCCAGCAGCCAAGTAGATAGCGGGAGGGCGAGCGGGGAGCTGTTTTTT. This translates into CASSQVDSGRASGELFF.